Shown below are 31 T cell receptor beta chains from a single sample sequenced in a study of graft-versus-host responses after intestinal transplantation (dated by TCRdb to about 2021). The time point label here, explained by the study, means: cells obtained before transplantation from donor or recipient. Libraries came from the immunoSEQ multiplex PCR assay. This immuneACCESS table, as held by TCRdb, lists in-frame sequences with V and J called but not all clones. Of the missing ones, under half trace to an unresolved V gene in checked studies; the others have no known cause. The sample table lists some 87,000 clones, just under 95% of them with a count of one. About 0.29% of the sample goes to the ten largest clones. No antigen is known for these receptors. The source material was unstimulated CD4+ T cells sorted from spleen or lymph node cells, sampled before intestinal transplant. These TCRs come from a human donor who received an intestinal transplant.

The chain carries TRBV6-5 and TRBJ1-2; D uncertain. V gave up 7 bases and J gave up 7 bases, with 16 bases separating them. The CDR3 runs 13 residues. Germline assignment: CDR1 MNHEY and CDR2 SVGAGI. The chain's CDR3 is CASKIHTESGYTF. The CDR3 nucleotides are TGTGCCAGCAAGATTCACACAGAGTCTGGCTACACCTTC.

The V and J genes are TRBV27 and TRBJ2-7; 12 bases agree with TRBD2. With 6 bases clipped from V and 2 bases from J, the junction kept 5 bases outside the gene matches. This CDR3 spans 15 amino acids. CDR1 is MNHEY, CDR2 SMNVEV, per germline (reference sequence). CDR3 residues: CASRYRLAGAYEQYF. For the CDR3, the DNA is TGTGCCAGCAGGTACCGACTAGCGGGAGCCTACGAGCAGTACTTC.

This clone was counted between two and nine times. V gene TRBV6-5 combines with J gene TRBJ2-5; D unclear. This CDR3 spans 13 amino acids. Germline CDR1 MNHEY, CDR2 SVGAGI. V was shortened by 4 bases and J by 5 bases, with 11 bases between the two germline ends. DNA of the CDR3: TGTGCCAGCAGTTTGACTGAGCTGGAGACCCAGTACTTC. Protein: CASSLTELETQYF.

In its sample, this clone was seen a few times. The chain combines TRBV28 with TRBJ1-1, with TRBD1 as a possible D gene (5 bases). The V end lost 5 bases, the J end lost 0 bases, and 16 bases lay between the germline ends. Germline values: CDR1 MDHEN, CDR2 SYDVKM. CDR3 length equals 16 residues. CDR3 DNA: TGTGCCAGCAGTCCATACCCGGGGGGGATGAACACTGAAGCTTTCTTT. Translated: CASSPYPGGMNTEAFF.

The CDR3 spells CASRSGLAGVDEQFF. CDR3 nucleotides: TGTGCCAGCAGATCGGGACTAGCGGGAGTGGATGAGCAGTTCTTC. This chain connects TRBV6-5 to TRBJ2-1; TRBD2 aligns across 14 bases. The CDR3 runs to 15 residues. V shed 6 bases and J 8 bases; nucleotides not matched to a gene: 6. Germline-derived CDR1 and CDR2 are MNHEY and SVGAGI.

V and J are TRBV5-5 and TRBJ1-6, with D possibly matching TRBD1 (6 bases). V was clipped by 4 bases and J by 2 bases, with 16 bases between them. The CDR3 is 17 amino acids. Germline CDR1 is SGHKS and CDR2 is YYEKEE (reference sequence). The CDR3 nucleotides are TGTGCCAGCAGCCACTCTTCCAGGGGCACCTATAATTCACCCCTCCACTTT. It yields the protein CASSHSSRGTYNSPLHF. Based on the CDR3 plus reference TRBV5-5 and TRBJ1-6, the full variable domain is DAGVTQSPTHLIKTRGQQVTLRCSPISGHKSVSWYQQVLGQGPQFIFQYYEKEERGRGNFPDRFSARQFPNYSSELNVNALLLGDSALYLCASSHSSRGTYNSPLHFGNGTRLTVT.

The chain has TRBV28 and TRBJ2-7; the match to TRBD2 covers 7 bases. The length of the CDR3 is 14 residues. V lost 4 bases to trimming and J lost 3 bases; unmatched junction nucleotides: 6. Per germline, CDR1 MDHEN and CDR2 SYDVKM. The chain's CDR3 is CASSSGGQDYEQYF. CDR3 nucleotide sequence: TGTGCCAGCAGTTCGGGAGGCCAAGACTACGAGCAGTACTTC.

This rearrangement joins TRBV2 to TRBJ2-1, with TRBD2 matching 9 bases. The CDR3 runs to 14 residues. Germline V gene lookup returns CDR1 SNHLY and CDR2 FYNNEI. V gave up 7 bases and J gave up 4 bases; unmatched junction bases: 5. In nucleotides, the CDR3 is TGTGCCAGCACCGGACTAGCGTCATACAATGAGCAGTTCTTC. Amino acid sequence: CASTGLASYNEQFF.

A single count supports this clone. The V gene is TRBV15, the J gene TRBJ2-1, with 8 bases matching TRBD2. This CDR3 is 15 amino acids long. The trim removed 1 base at V and 9 bases at J, leaving 8 bases unmatched. Germline CDR1 reads LNHNV; CDR2 reads YYDKDF (reference sequence). CDR3 in amino acids: CATSRGGTREGEQFF. The DNA for the CDR3 is TGTGCCACCAGCAGAGGAGGGACTAGGGAGGGTGAGCAGTTCTTC.

This clone has a single count. The rearrangement joins TRBV4-1 to TRBJ2-1; 12 positions match TRBD2. This CDR3 has 18 amino acids. Germline V gives CDR1 MGHRA, CDR2 YSYEKL. V was pared by 7 bases and J by 4 bases, with 14 bases of the junction left unmatched. The CDR3 DNA is TGCGCCAGCAATAGCCTAGCGGGAGGGAGGCGCAGTTACAATGAGCAGTTCTTC. It specifies CASNSLAGGRRSYNEQFF.

This rearrangement joins TRBV5-6 to TRBJ2-5; D ambiguous. The end of the DNA fits TRBJ2-7 better, so the J call may be wrong. The CDR3 loop spans 12 amino acids. Germline CDR1 and CDR2: SGHDT and YYEEEE. The CDR3 reads CASSFSSYEQYF. CDR3 bases: TGTGCCAGCAGCTTCTCCAGCTACGAGCAGTACTTC.

The rearrangement joins TRBV11-3 to TRBJ1-1, with D uncertain. Between the trimmed V and J ends, which lost 2 bases and 5 bases, there was a span of 9 bases. CDR1 is SGHNT and CDR2 is YENEEA in the germline V gene. The CDR3 contains 13 residues. DNA for the CDR3: TGTGCCAGCAGCTTAAACCTGTGGACTGAAGCTTTCTTT. This codes for CASSLNLWTEAFF.

The gene calls are TRBV5-4 and TRBJ2-1; 9 bases agree with TRBD1. The CDR3 length is 13 residues. Losses at the gene ends were 1 base for V and 8 bases for J; bases not matched to a gene: 1. CDR1 is SGHNT and CDR2 is YYREEE in the germline V gene (reference sequence). The CDR3 sequence: CASSLTGGDEQFF. CDR3 nucleotide sequence: TGTGCCAGCAGCTTGACAGGGGGCGATGAGCAGTTCTTC. Supplemented by reference TRBV5-4 and TRBJ2-1, the full variable domain reads ETGVTQSPTHLIKTRGQQVTLRCSSQSGHNTVSWYQQALGQGPQFIFQYYREEENGRGNFPPRFSGLQFPNYSSELNVNALELDDSALYLCASSLTGGDEQFFGPGTRLTVL.

The rearrangement uses TRBV5-1 and TRBJ2-6, with unresolved D. Germline CDR1 SGHRS, CDR2 YFSETQ. Between the trimmed V and J ends, which lost 5 bases and 0 bases, there was a span of 12 bases. This CDR3 comprises 16 residues. The CDR3 loop is CASSQTTGSGANVLTF. The CDR3 nucleotides read TGCGCCAGCAGTCAAACGACCGGCTCTGGGGCCAACGTCCTGACTTTC.

The rearrangement joins TRBV6-1 to TRBJ1-5; D is ambiguous. The CDR3 length is 14 residues. The germline V gene encodes CDR1 MNHNS and CDR2 SASEGT. V lost 0 bases and J lost 4, with 7 bases in between. The DNA of the CDR3 is TGTGCCAGCAGTGAAGCCGGTTCAAATCAGCCCCAGCATTTT. As protein: CASSEAGSNQPQHF.

The genes are TRBV10-1 and TRBJ2-2; a possible D gene is TRBD2 (6 bases). V was clipped by 6 bases and J by 0 bases, with 8 bases between them. The CDR3 runs 14 residues. Per the germline V gene, CDR1 is WNHNN and CDR2 is SYGVQD (reference sequence). This CDR3 is CASRLAPNTGELFF. CDR3 DNA: TGCGCCAGCAGGCTAGCGCCGAACACCGGGGAGCTGTTTTTT.

The rearrangement links TRBV5-1 to TRBJ2-7; no definite D call. The CDR3 is 13 amino acids. The germline gives CDR1 SGHRS, CDR2 YFSETQ. Deletions cut 4 bases from V and 0 bases from J, with 8 bases between. CDR3 DNA sequence: TGCGCCAGCAGCCCGAAAAGCTCCTACGAGCAGTACTTC. Translation: CASSPKSSYEQYF.

This clone was picked up a small number of times. The CDR3 is CASTRDGDQPQHF. CDR3 nucleotides: TGTGCCAGCACCAGGGACGGAGATCAGCCCCAGCATTTT. The J gene is TRBJ1-5, the V gene TRBV2; TRBD1 is a possible D gene (5 bases). CDR1 SNHLY and CDR2 FYNNEI come from the germline V gene. The CDR3 sequence is 13 residues long. V dropped 7 bases and J dropped 5 bases, with 12 bases sitting between them.

The chain has TRBV5-1 and TRBJ2-1; TRBD2 is a possible D gene (7 bases). Trimming left V 6 bases short and J 0 bases short, with 16 bases between. Germline V gives CDR1 SGHRS, CDR2 YFSETQ. CDR3 length: 16 residues. The CDR3 loop reads CASNPLAGASYNEQFF. In DNA, the CDR3 is TGCGCCAGCAACCCCCTGGCGGGGGCCTCCTACAATGAGCAGTTCTTC.

The J gene is TRBJ2-7, the V gene TRBV2, with 10 nucleotides matching TRBD2. Per germline, CDR1 SNHLY and CDR2 FYNNEI. V shed 6 bases, J shed 0 bases, and the junction held 5 bases outside the gene matches. CDR3 length: 15 residues. The CDR3 here is CASRGGLASSYEQYF. The CDR3 DNA is TGTGCCAGCAGGGGGGGACTAGCGAGCTCCTACGAGCAGTACTTC.

The CDR3 loop reads CASSRRGGGNQPQHF. The DNA of the CDR3 is TGTGCCAGCAGTAGAAGGGGAGGGGGCAATCAGCCCCAGCATTTT. The V and J genes are TRBV5-6 and TRBJ1-5, with a possible D match to TRBD1 (5 bases). V was trimmed by 5 bases and J by 2 bases, leaving 14 bases between them. The CDR3 runs 15 residues. Per the germline V gene, CDR1 is SGHDT and CDR2 is YYEEEE.

The V call is TRBV2, the J call TRBJ2-1; D is undetermined. The germline V gene has CDR1 SNHLY and CDR2 FYNNEI. The V end lost 5 bases, the J end lost 7 bases, and 9 bases lay between the germline ends. The CDR3 is made up of 12 amino acids. The CDR3, as DNA: TGTGCCAGCAGTCCCTATGTTAATGAGCAGTTCTTC. It yields the protein CASSPYVNEQFF.

The rearrangement joins TRBV10-2 to TRBJ2-7; D gene uncertain. This CDR3 is built from 15 residues. The V and J ends lost 2 bases and 4 bases respectively, with 15 bases between them. Germline CDR1 WSHSY, CDR2 SAAADI. The CDR3 nucleotides read TGCGCCAGCAGTGAGACGGCGGTCTTATTGTACGAGCAGTACTTC. Protein: CASSETAVLLYEQYF.

The chain carries TRBV19 and TRBJ1-2; 8 nucleotides line up with TRBD1. Unmatched junction bases numbered 13, after V lost 1 base and J lost 6 bases. In germline, CDR1 is LNHDA, CDR2 SQIVND (reference sequence). This CDR3 contains 17 residues. In DNA, the CDR3 is TGTGCCAGTAGTATAGCCGGGACAGGCGTTTTAGGGGATGGCTACACCTTC. Translated, it gives CASSIAGTGVLGDGYTF.

This clone was detected only a few times. V and J are TRBV6-1 and TRBJ2-5; TRBD1 is a possible D gene (5 bases). CDR1 and CDR2 from the germline V gene are MNHNS and SASEGT. With 2 bases removed from V and 4 bases from J, the gap between germline ends came to 14 bases. The CDR3 totals 15 residues. DNA of the CDR3: TGTGCCAGCAGTGAATTGAGGACACTTATAGAGACCCAGTACTTC. Translated, it gives CASSELRTLIETQYF.

The chain employs TRBV5-1 and TRBJ2-3; possibly TRBD1 or TRBD2 for D (7 bases each). V was pared by 3 bases and J by 6 bases, with 20 bases between. The CDR3 extends over 16 amino acids. The V gene's germline CDR1 is SGHRS and CDR2 YFSETQ. CDR3 nucleotides: TGCGCCAGCAGCTCGGCCCGGGGGGCAGGGGGGGATACGCAGTATTTT. Translation: CASSSARGAGGDTQYF.

The chain combines TRBV5-1 with TRBJ2-7; 10 bases map to TRBD1. Trimming took 4 bases from V and 6 from J; bases not matched to a gene: 10. Germline-derived CDR1 and CDR2 are SGHRS and YFSETQ. The CDR3 has 15 amino acids. The CDR3 DNA reads TGCGCCAGCAGCCGTACCGGGACAGGGGCCGGCGAGCAGTACTTC. Its translation: CASSRTGTGAGEQYF.

This rearrangement joins TRBV19 to TRBJ2-7; D call uncertain. V lost 4 bases and J lost 1, with 11 bases in between. CDR1 is LNHDA and CDR2 is SQIVND in the germline V gene (reference sequence). CDR3 size: 14 residues. The CDR3 here is CASSTLGPSYEQYF. The CDR3 DNA reads TGTGCCAGTAGTACCTTGGGCCCTTCCTACGAGCAGTACTTC.

CDR3 DNA sequence: TGCGCCAGCAGCCAAGCCCCGACTAGAGGCTCCTACAATGAGCAGTTCTTC. Protein: CASSQAPTRGSYNEQFF. The J gene is TRBJ2-1, the V gene TRBV4-1; D perhaps matches TRBD2 (6 bases). Germline lookup yields CDR1 MGHRA and CDR2 YSYEKL. Between the trimmed V and J ends, which lost 1 base and 0 bases, there was a span of 13 bases. CDR3 size: 17 residues.

CDR3 residues: CASTRDRAGEQYF. In DNA form, the CDR3 reads TGTGCCAGCACCAGGGACAGGGCAGGAGAGCAGTACTTC. The V gene is TRBV6-5, the J gene TRBJ2-7; 9 positions agree with TRBD1. The CDR3 consists of 13 residues. V shed 7 bases and J 7 bases; nucleotides not matched to a gene: 8. CDR1 MNHEY and CDR2 SVGAGI come from the germline V gene.

This clone appeared once. The chain has TRBV6-6 and TRBJ2-3, with 12 bases lining up with TRBD2. The germline CDR1 and CDR2 sequences are MNHNY and SVGAGI (reference sequence). The junction had 5 bases not matched to a gene; V was cut back by 7 bases and J by 6 bases. The CDR3 is 14 amino acids. In DNA, the CDR3 is TGTGCCAGCAAACCTAGCGGGAGGGGGGATACGCAGTATTTT. Translated, it gives CASKPSGRGDTQYF.